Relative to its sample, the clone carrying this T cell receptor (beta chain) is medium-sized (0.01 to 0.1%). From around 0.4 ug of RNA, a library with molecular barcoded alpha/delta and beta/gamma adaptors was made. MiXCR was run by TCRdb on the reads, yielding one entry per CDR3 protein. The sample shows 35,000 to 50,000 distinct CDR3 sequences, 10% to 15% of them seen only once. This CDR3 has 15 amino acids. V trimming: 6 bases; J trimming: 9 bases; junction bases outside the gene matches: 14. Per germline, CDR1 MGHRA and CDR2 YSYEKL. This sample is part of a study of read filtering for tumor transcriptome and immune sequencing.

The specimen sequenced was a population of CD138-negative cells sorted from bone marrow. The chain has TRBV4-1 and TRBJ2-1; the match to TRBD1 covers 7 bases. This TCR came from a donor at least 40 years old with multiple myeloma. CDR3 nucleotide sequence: TGCGCCAGCAGTGGCCAAGGTAGGGGGCAGGGTGAGCAGTTCTTC. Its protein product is CASSGQGRGQGEQFF.